One and the same sample provided the 3 T cell receptor beta chains below, sequenced in a study of T cell responses to AZD1222 COVID-19 vaccine. Using immunoSEQ multiplex PCR, the repertoire was profiled, and TCRdb retains in-frame clones only, with some absent. This table has some 150,000 clones, 90% appearing once. Material: peripheral blood, obtained 28 days after the second AZD1222 dose. The receptor source for this set is an adult who received the AZD1222 COVID-19 vaccine.

The rearrangement uses TRBV7-9 and TRBJ1-4; no reliable D call. The V end was cut by 5 bases, the J end by 8 bases, with 18 bases between. Germline-derived CDR1 and CDR2 are SEHNR and FQNEAQ (reference sequence). The CDR3 has 15 residues. CDR3 nucleotides: TGTGCCAGCAGCCCTCCCGCGAACCGGGCGGAAAAACTGTTTTTT. It codes for CASSPPANRAEKLFF. Supplemented by reference TRBV7-9 and TRBJ1-4, the full variable domain reads DTGVSQNPRHKITKRGQNVTFRCDPISEHNRLYWYRQTLGQGPEFLTYFQNEAQLEKSRLLSDRFSAERPKGSFSTLEIQRTEQGDSAMYLCASSPPANRAEKLFFGSGTQLSVL.

The gene calls are TRBV6-4 and TRBJ1-2, with D unclear. The CDR3 spans 15 residues. V shed 0 bases and J shed 0 bases, with 8 bases lying between them. Germline V gives CDR1 MRHNA, CDR2 SNTAGT. CDR3: CASSDSGSTNYGYTF. CDR3 DNA sequence: TGTGCCAGCAGTGACTCGGGCAGCACTAACTATGGCTACACCTTC.

This rearrangement joins TRBV30 to TRBJ2-7; either TRBD1 or TRBD2 may fit D (5 bases each). Trimming cost V 6 bases and J 0 bases, with 18 bases left between them. This CDR3 spans 15 amino acids. CDR1 is GTSNPN, CDR2 SVGIG, per germline (reference sequence). CDR3 in DNA: TGTGCCTGTGTTGTTTTCCGGGGCCGCTCCTACGAGCAGTACTTC. This encodes CACVVFRGRSYEQYF.